These 22 T cell receptor beta chains originate from one sample sequenced in a study of CD8 T cells in Susac syndrome. An amount of RNA that ranged from 0.5 to 1 ug was reverse transcribed with random hexamers. One entry per CDR3 protein, called by TCRdb with MiXCR from the immunoSEQ multiplex PCR reads. The table includes approximately 190,000 distinct CDR3 sequences, about 95% detected once. The sample taken for sequencing was CD4+ T cells from PBMCs. The receptors originated from a human donor with multiple sclerosis.

V usage is TRBV29-1 and J usage is TRBJ2-3, with no clear D. Trimming left V 4 bases short and J 2 bases short, with 10 bases between. From germline, CDR1 is SQVTM and CDR2 ANQGSEA. The CDR3 is 13 amino acids. CDR3 amino acids: CSVGARITDTQYF. CDR3 DNA sequence: TGCAGCGTTGGCGCACGGATCACAGATACGCAGTATTTT.

The chain couples TRBV24-1 to TRBJ2-7; weak D call: TRBD1 (6 bases). Per germline, CDR1 KGHDR and CDR2 SFDVKD. There are 13 residues in the CDR3. Between the trimmed V and J ends, which lost 7 bases and 5 bases, there was a span of 14 bases. The CDR3, as DNA: TGTGCCACCAGCCCAGGGGAATTCGACGAGCAGTACTTC. Translating it yields CATSPGEFDEQYF.

The chain has TRBV30 and TRBJ2-2; D might be TRBD2 (6 bases). The CDR3 sequence is 15 residues long. Per germline, CDR1 GTSNPN and CDR2 SVGIG (reference sequence). V was cut by 2 bases and J by 1 base, with 11 bases left in between. CDR3 loop: CAWSTGLMNTGELFF. CDR3 sequence (DNA): TGTGCCTGGAGTACGGGACTGATGAACACCGGGGAGCTGTTTTTT.

This rearrangement joins TRBV29-1 to TRBJ1-2, with TRBD1 matching 7 bases. Germline assignment: CDR1 SQVTM and CDR2 ANQGSEA. The CDR3 covers 14 residues. The V segment lost 5 bases and the J segment 7 bases; nucleotides outside the gene matches: 13. The CDR3 sequence: CSVNPGQMISGYTF. The CDR3, as DNA: TGCAGCGTTAACCCGGGACAGATGATCTCTGGCTACACCTTC.

This chain connects TRBV27 to TRBJ2-7; D may match TRBD1 or TRBD2 (5 bases each). Germline V CDR1 and CDR2: MNHEY, SMNVEV (reference sequence). This CDR3 contains 14 residues. With 6 bases removed from V and 7 bases from J, the gap between germline ends came to 19 bases. CDR3 in amino acids: CASSLGDPPGEQYF. Here the CDR3 DNA reads TGTGCCAGCAGCCTGGGGGACCCGCCAGGTGAGCAGTACTTC.

DNA for the CDR3: TGTGCCAGCAGCTCCGAACAGTATGGAAACACCATATATTTT. Protein product: CASSSEQYGNTIYF. This chain joins TRBV7-9 and TRBJ1-3, with D unresolved. The germline V gene encodes CDR1 SEHNR and CDR2 FQNEAQ (reference sequence). This CDR3 comprises 14 residues. V was cut by 4 bases and J by 3 bases, with 10 bases left in between.

This rearrangement joins TRBV29-1 to TRBJ2-1; D gene ambiguous. V dropped 1 base and J dropped 7 bases, with 11 bases sitting between them. Germline V lookup: CDR1 SQVTM, CDR2 ANQGSEA. CDR3 size: 13 residues. The CDR3 loop reads CSVEALVGNEQFF. The CDR3 DNA follows: TGCAGCGTTGAAGCTCTTGTGGGGAATGAGCAGTTCTTC.

The chain joins TRBV3-1 to TRBJ1-1, with D unclear. Germline CDR1 is LGHDT and CDR2 is YNNKEL (reference sequence). This CDR3 is built from 12 residues. The germline V and J ends were trimmed by 5 bases and 11 bases, with 15 bases remaining between them. Here the CDR3 DNA reads TGTGCCAGCAGCGCTGGTGAGTCAGCCGCTTTCTTT. The encoded protein is CASSAGESAAFF. Combining the CDR3 with reference TRBV3-1 and TRBJ1-1 gives the whole variable domain DTAVSQTPKYLVTQMGNDKSIKCEQNLGHDTMYWYKQDSKKFLKIMFSYNNKELIINETVPNRFSPKSPDKAHLNLHINSLELGDSAVYFCASSAGESAAFFGQGTRLTVV.

This chain connects TRBV20-1 to TRBJ2-1, with 8 bases matching TRBD2. Germline V gene lookup returns CDR1 DFQATT and CDR2 SNEGSKA (reference sequence). The CDR3 runs to 14 residues. J was trimmed by 6 bases and V by 1 base; bases with no gene match: 5. Here the CDR3 DNA reads TGCAGTGCTAGAGCGGGAGGGATGGGCAATGAGCAGTTCTTC. Encoded protein: CSARAGGMGNEQFF.

This clonotype was observed once. The chain carries TRBV29-1 and TRBJ2-1, with 9 bases that match TRBD2. The junction had 8 bases not matched to a gene; V was cut back by 5 bases and J by 9 bases. This CDR3 comprises 13 residues. CDR1 and CDR2 from the germline V gene are SQVTM and ANQGSEA. Here the CDR3 DNA reads TGCAGCGTTACGGGGGCGGGAGGGGCTGAGCAGTTCTTC. The encoded protein is CSVTGAGGAEQFF.

This clonotype was recorded once. The chain couples TRBV6-1 to TRBJ2-7, with 7 nucleotides matching TRBD1. CDR3 length: 12 amino acids. V gave up 1 base and J gave up 7 bases; unmatched junction bases: 1. Germline CDR1 is MNHNS and CDR2 is SASEGT. CDR3 region: CASSEGQGEQYF. The CDR3 nucleotides read TGTGCCAGCAGTGAAGGACAGGGAGAGCAGTACTTC.

This chain uses TRBV18 with TRBJ2-3, with D perhaps matching TRBD2 (5 bases). This CDR3 spans 15 amino acids. The germline gives CDR1 KGHSH, CDR2 LQKENI. V gave up 0 bases and J gave up 9 bases, with 16 bases separating them. CDR3 amino acids: CASSPPNYAEETQYF. The CDR3 DNA is TGTGCCAGCTCACCACCGAACTATGCGGAGGAAACGCAGTATTTT.

This CDR3 reads CSARGGQKETQYF. CDR3 bases: TGCAGTGCTAGGGGGGGACAGAAAGAGACCCAGTACTTC. The gene calls are TRBV20-1 and TRBJ2-5, with D possibly matching TRBD1 (7 bases). Germline CDR1 is DFQATT and CDR2 is SNEGSKA (reference sequence). The CDR3 is made up of 13 amino acids. V gave up 3 bases and J gave up 3 bases, with 11 bases separating them.

The CDR3 DNA sequence: TGCAGTGCGCGACTAGCGGGAGCCTCGAGCACCGGGGAGCTGTTTTTT. Its protein is CSARLAGASSTGELFF. V usage is TRBV20-1 and J usage is TRBJ2-2, with TRBD2 matching over 12 bases. The germline CDR1 and CDR2 sequences are DFQATT and SNEGSKA (reference sequence). CDR3 length: 16 residues. V gave up 6 bases and J gave up 4 bases; unmatched junction bases: 9.

This chain links TRBV3-1 with TRBJ1-6; D not certain. The CDR3 totals 15 residues. In germline, CDR1 is LGHDT, CDR2 YNNKEL (reference sequence). The V gene lost 0 bases and the J gene lost 11 bases, with 14 bases spanning the gap. In nucleotides, the CDR3 is TGTGCCAGCAGCCAAGACGCCTTCAGTGGTCCACCCCTCCACTTT. Protein sequence: CASSQDAFSGPPLHF.

The chain employs TRBV12-3 or TRBV12-4 and TRBJ1-2, with 7 bases identical to TRBD1. The CDR3 spans 13 residues. After removal of 5 bases from V and 3 bases from J, the junction contained 3 bases not matched to a gene. The CDR3 spells CASSTDRDYGYTF. DNA for the CDR3: TGTGCCAGCAGTACCGACAGGGACTATGGCTACACCTTC.

This clonotype was detected once. The rearrangement uses TRBV27 and TRBJ1-5, with 8 bases that match TRBD1. This CDR3 has 14 amino acids. The ends lost 6 bases at V and 7 bases at J; junction bases unmatched: 8. Germline V gene data show CDR1 as MNHEY and CDR2 as SMNVEV (reference sequence). The CDR3 DNA sequence: TGTGCCAGCAGCAATGGACAGGGCGGCCAGCCCCAGCATTTT. This sequence encodes CASSNGQGGQPQHF.

V and J are TRBV27 and TRBJ1-2; D is unresolved. CDR1 and CDR2 (germline): MNHEY, SMNVEV (reference sequence). The ends were cut back, 3 bases at V and 4 bases at J, with 6 bases in the middle. The CDR3 spans 12 residues. This CDR3 reads CASSLEGYGYTF. DNA for the CDR3: TGTGCCAGCAGTTTGGAAGGCTATGGCTACACCTTC.

The chain links TRBV3-1 to TRBJ2-7, with D possibly being TRBD2 (5 bases). V was clipped by 2 bases and J by 7 bases, with 9 bases between them. Germline V gives CDR1 LGHDT, CDR2 YNNKEL (reference sequence). The CDR3 length is 12 residues. DNA for the CDR3: TGTGCCAGCAGCCAACTAACGGGGGAGCAGTACTTC. Protein product: CASSQLTGEQYF.

This CDR3 is CASSPVTDTQYF. CDR3 nucleotides: TGTGCCAGCAGCCCCGTTACAGATACGCAGTATTTT. The J gene is TRBJ2-3, the V gene TRBV7-9; D ambiguous. V dropped 5 bases and J dropped 3 bases, with 6 bases sitting between them. Per germline, CDR1 SEHNR and CDR2 FQNEAQ (reference sequence). The CDR3 has 12 amino acids.

This clonotype was seen a single time. The chain employs TRBV2 and TRBJ2-1; D gene ambiguous. Germline CDR1 reads SNHLY; CDR2 reads FYNNEI. The CDR3 runs 12 residues. V lost 6 bases and J lost 0, with 3 bases in between. Here the CDR3 DNA reads TGTGCCAGCAGCATCTCCTACAATGAGCAGTTCTTC. This encodes CASSISYNEQFF.

This chain joins TRBV10-3 and TRBJ2-2; TRBD2 aligns across 7 bases. J was trimmed by 4 bases and V by 4 bases; bases with no gene match: 3. The germline CDR1 and CDR2 sequences are ENHRY and SYGVKD. The CDR3 covers 14 residues. This CDR3 is CAISGGGTTGELFF. The CDR3, as DNA: TGTGCCATCAGTGGGGGAGGGACCACCGGGGAGCTGTTTTTT.